This T cell receptor beta chain stems from a study of vaccination effects on CD4 cells after COVID-19. Antigen-specific CD4+ T cells expanded by the ViraFEST assay with viral peptide pools were then sequenced. Culture lasted about 11 days before CD4+ T cell isolation. Negative nucleocapsid antibody tests before and after vaccination confirmed no previous SARS-CoV-2 infection. Clones were sequenced by immunoSEQ multiplex PCR, and TCRdb holds only the in-frame ones, with some missing. The sample comprises around 60,000 clones, roughly four fifths of which are singletons, and about 3% rests with the top ten. The V gene lost 0 bases and the J gene lost 11 bases, with 13 bases spanning the gap. The CDR3 contains 13 residues. CDR1 is LGHDT and CDR2 is YNNKEL in the germline V gene (reference sequence). As concerns this clone: Its target is not known.

Specimen: CD4+ T cells from PBMCs cultured with HCoV-NL63 spike peptides, collected before COVID-19 vaccination. The chain employs TRBV3-1 (or the pseudogene TRBV3-2) and TRBJ1-1; perhaps TRBD1 as D (5 bases). The TCR sequence derives from a human donor who received a COVID-19 vaccine. CDR3 nucleotide sequence: TGTGCCAGCAGCCAAGATCTTCTAGGGGTGGCTTTCTTT. Translated, it gives CASSQDLLGVAFF.